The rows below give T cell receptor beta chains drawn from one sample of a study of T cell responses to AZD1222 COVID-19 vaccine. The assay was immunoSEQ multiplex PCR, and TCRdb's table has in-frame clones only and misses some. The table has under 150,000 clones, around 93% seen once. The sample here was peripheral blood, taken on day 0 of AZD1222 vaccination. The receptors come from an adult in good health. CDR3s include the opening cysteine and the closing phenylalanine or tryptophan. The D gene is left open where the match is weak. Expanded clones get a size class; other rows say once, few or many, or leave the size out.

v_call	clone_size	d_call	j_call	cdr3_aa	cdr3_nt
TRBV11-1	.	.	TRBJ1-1	CASSFAPGEVAFF	TGTGCCAGCAGCTTCGCCCCAGGGGAGGTAGCTTTCTTT
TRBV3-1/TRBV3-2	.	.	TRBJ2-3	CASREERGEDTQYF	TGTGCCAGCAGGGAAGAGAGGGGTGAGGATACGCAGTATTTT
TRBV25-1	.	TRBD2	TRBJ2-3	CASSAGGADTQYF	TGTGCCAGCAGTGCCGGGGGGGCAGATACGCAGTATTTT
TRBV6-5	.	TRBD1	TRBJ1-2	CASSRGTGQGYGYTF	TGTGCCAGCAGTAGAGGAACTGGACAGGGCTATGGCTACACCTTC
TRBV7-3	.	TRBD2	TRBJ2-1	CASSLYFRLAGDGNEQFF	TGTGCCAGCAGCTTATATTTTCGTCTAGCGGGAGATGGGAATGAGCAGTTCTTC
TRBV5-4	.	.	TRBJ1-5	CASSSSRGEPQHF	TGTGCCAGCAGCTCCTCCCGGGGGGAGCCCCAGCATTTT
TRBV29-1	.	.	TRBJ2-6	CSVEVRSGSKSGANVLTF	TGCAGCGTTGAAGTACGTTCCGGAAGTAAGTCTGGGGCCAACGTCCTGACTTTC
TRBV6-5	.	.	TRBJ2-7	CASTGDVGTYEQYF	TGTGCCAGCACCGGGGACGTAGGAACCTACGAGCAGTACTTC
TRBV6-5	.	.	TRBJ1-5	CASSLDSTDQPQHF	TGTGCCAGCAGCCTAGACAGTACCGATCAGCCCCAGCATTTT
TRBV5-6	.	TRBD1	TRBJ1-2	CASSPGTGIYGYTF	TGTGCCAGCAGCCCCGGGACAGGGATCTATGGCTACACCTTC
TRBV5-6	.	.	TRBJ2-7	CASSFGSLYEQYF	TGTGCCAGCAGCTTCGGCAGTCTCTACGAGCAGTACTTC
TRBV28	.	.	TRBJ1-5	CASSLIVNQPQHF	TGTGCCAGCAGTTTAATCGTGAATCAGCCCCAGCATTTT
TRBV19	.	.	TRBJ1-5	CASSRDVSGNQPQHF	TGTGCCAGTAGTAGGGACGTGTCGGGCAATCAGCCCCAGCATTTT
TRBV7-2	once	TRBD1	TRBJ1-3	CASSLVDRDGNTIYF	TGTGCCAGCAGCTTAGTCGACAGGGATGGAAACACCATATATTTT
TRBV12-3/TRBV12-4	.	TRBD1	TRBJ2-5	CASSRDRKETQYF	TGTGCCAGCAGCCGGGACAGAAAAGAGACCCAGTACTTC
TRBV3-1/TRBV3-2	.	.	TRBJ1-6	CASSQVNSPLHF	TGTGCCAGCAGCCAAGTGAATTCACCCCTCCACTTT
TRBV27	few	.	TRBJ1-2	CASSPLTRDYGYTF	TGTGCCAGCAGCCCACTCACGCGAGACTATGGCTACACCTTC
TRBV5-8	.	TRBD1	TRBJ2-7	CASRYGTAKIEQYF	TGTGCCAGCAGATACGGGACAGCAAAAATCGAGCAGTACTTC
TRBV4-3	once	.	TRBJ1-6	CASSQGHSNSPLHF	TGCGCCAGCAGCCAAGGGCATTCCAATTCACCCCTCCACTTT
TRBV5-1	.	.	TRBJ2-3	CASSLRGAEGFQYF	TGCGCCAGCAGCTTGCGGGGGGCCGAGGGCTTTCAGTATTTT
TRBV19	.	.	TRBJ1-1	CARQKRVENTEAFF	TGTGCCAGGCAGAAGAGGGTGGAAAACACTGAAGCTTTCTTT
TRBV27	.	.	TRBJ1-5	CASSEGRSRGAQHF	TGTGCCAGCAGCGAAGGGCGTTCGAGAGGGGCCCAGCATTTT
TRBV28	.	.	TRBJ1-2	CASREGTDYGYTF	TGTGCCAGCAGGGAAGGGACCGACTATGGCTACACCTTC
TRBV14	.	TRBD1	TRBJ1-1	CASSLRQGRNTEAFF	TGTGCCAGCAGCCTCCGACAGGGCCGGAACACTGAAGCTTTCTTT
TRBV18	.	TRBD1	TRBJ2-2	CASSTDRGNTGELFF	TGTGCCAGCTCGACGGACAGGGGTAACACCGGGGAGCTGTTTTTT
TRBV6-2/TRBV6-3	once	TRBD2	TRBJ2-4	CASSRTSGSWDIQYF	TGTGCCAGCAGTCGGACTAGCGGGAGTTGGGACATTCAGTACTTC
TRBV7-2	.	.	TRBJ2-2	CASSPQRRTGELFF	TGTGCCAGCAGCCCCCAGAGACGGACCGGGGAGCTGTTTTTT
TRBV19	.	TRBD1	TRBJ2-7	CASSFPGTGTEQYF	TGTGCCAGTAGTTTCCCGGGGACAGGGACCGAGCAGTACTTC
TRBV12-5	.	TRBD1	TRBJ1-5	CARVDWDRVWEQPQHF	TGTGCTAGAGTGGATTGGGACAGGGTCTGGGAACAGCCCCAGCATTTT
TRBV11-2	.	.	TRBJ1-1	CASSLLRGTNTEAFF	TGTGCCAGCAGCCTATTAAGAGGAACGAACACTGAAGCTTTCTTT
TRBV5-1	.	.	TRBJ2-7	CASSLNPAYEQYF	TGCGCCAGCAGCTTGAATCCGGCCTACGAGCAGTACTTC
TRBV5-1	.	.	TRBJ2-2	CASNSGRGTGELFF	TGCGCCAGCAACTCCGGAAGGGGAACCGGGGAGCTGTTTTTT
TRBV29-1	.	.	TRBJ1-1	CSAAHGRRLDTEAFF	TGCAGCGCGGCCCACGGAAGAAGGCTGGACACTGAAGCTTTCTTT
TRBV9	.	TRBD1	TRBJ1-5	CASSVGDRHNQPQHF	TGTGCCAGCAGCGTAGGGGACAGGCACAATCAGCCCCAGCATTTT
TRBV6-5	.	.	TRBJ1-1	CATRGALGTEAFF	TGTGCCACAAGGGGTGCCCTTGGAACTGAAGCTTTCTTT
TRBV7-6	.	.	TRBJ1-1	CASSLALGVNTEAFF	TGTGCCAGCAGCTTAGCCCTTGGTGTGAACACTGAAGCTTTCTTT
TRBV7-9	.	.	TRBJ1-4	CASSLGREWGKLFF	TGTGCCAGCAGCTTAGGCAGGGAATGGGGAAAACTGTTTTTT
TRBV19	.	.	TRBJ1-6	CASSMGGNNSPLHF	TGTGCCAGTAGTATGGGGGGGAATAATTCACCCCTCCACTTT
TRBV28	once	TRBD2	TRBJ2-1	CASRLSGGEQFF	TGTGCCAGCAGACTCAGCGGGGGTGAGCAGTTCTTC